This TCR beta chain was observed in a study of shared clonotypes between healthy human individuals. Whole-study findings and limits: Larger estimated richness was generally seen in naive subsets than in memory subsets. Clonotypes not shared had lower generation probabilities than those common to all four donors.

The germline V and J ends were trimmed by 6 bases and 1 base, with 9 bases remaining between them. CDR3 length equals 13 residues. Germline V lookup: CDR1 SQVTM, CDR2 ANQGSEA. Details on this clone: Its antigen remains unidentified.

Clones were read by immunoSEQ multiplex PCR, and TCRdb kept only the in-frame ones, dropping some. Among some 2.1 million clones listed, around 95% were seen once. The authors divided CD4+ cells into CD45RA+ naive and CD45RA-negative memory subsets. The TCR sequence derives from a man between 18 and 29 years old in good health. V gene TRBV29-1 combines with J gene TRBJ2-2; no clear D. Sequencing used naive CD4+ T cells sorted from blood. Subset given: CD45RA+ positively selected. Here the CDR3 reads CSVSQVNTGELFF. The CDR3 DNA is TGCAGCGTGAGCCAGGTGAACACCGGGGAGCTGTTTTTT.